This TCR beta chain originates from a study of T cells in localized non-small cell lung cancer. Per the germline V gene, CDR1 is LNHDA and CDR2 is SQIVND (reference sequence). The CDR3 has 12 amino acids. V was clipped by 7 bases and J by 5 bases, with 12 bases between them. Libraries were prepared by immunoSEQ multiplex PCR; TCRdb keeps only in-frame clonotypes and omits some of them. The repertoire consists of under 50,000 clones, with 85% to 90% occurring once and the leading ten covering 2.5%. The origin of this receptor is a man aged 40-75 years with stage II lung adenocarcinoma. The J gene is TRBJ2-7, the V gene TRBV19, with D perhaps being TRBD1 or TRBD2 (5 bases each). Sequenced here: PBMCs, sampled before any cancer treatment. The CDR3 reads CASNGRGHEQYF. Here the CDR3 DNA reads TGTGCCAGTAACGGACGGGGCCACGAGCAGTACTTC.